Listed below are T cell receptor beta chains from one sample, sequenced in a study of sequential checkpoint blockade in melanoma. Assay: immunoSEQ multiplex PCR; the TCRdb copy retains only in-frame clones and omits some. This sample yields about 4,800 clones, of which approximately 78% are seen a single time; roughly two thirds belongs to the top ten. Sequenced here: CD8+ T cells sorted from blood (inferred from file names), sampled from a patient given nivolumab and ipilimumab in sequence. These receptors were taken from a human donor with melanoma. Both conserved end residues are part of each CDR3. A D gene is named only where the DNA matches it firmly. A clone size is listed for some rows: how often the clone was seen (once, few, many), or a class if it is expanded.

v_gene	abundance	j_gene	len	d_gene	CDR3nt	CDR3aa
TRBV7-8	-	TRBJ2-7	15	-	TGTGCCAGCAGCGTCGGGGGACTCCTCTCCTACGAGCAGTACTTC	CASSVGGLLSYEQYF
TRBV4-2	-	TRBJ2-7	14	-	TGTGCCAGCAGCCAAGATGGGCAGAACTACGAGCAGTACTTC	CASSQDGQNYEQYF
TRBV19	once	TRBJ2-7	15	TRBD1	TGTGCCAGTAGTAGCGGGACAGGGGTCTCCTACGAGCAGTACTTC	CASSSGTGVSYEQYF
TRBV6-4	few	TRBJ2-3	15	TRBD2	TGTGCCAGCAGTGCTAGCGGGGGGGCCCCAGATACGCAGTATTTT	CASSASGGAPDTQYF
TRBV4-1	-	TRBJ2-1	15	-	TGCGCCAGCAGCCAAGGCAGCCTAGGCGGGAATGAGCAGTTCTTC	CASSQGSLGGNEQFF
TRBV6-5	-	TRBJ1-1	12	-	TGTGCCACCCGACTGGAGAACACTGAAGCTTTCTTT	CATRLENTEAFF
TRBV5-1	-	TRBJ2-1	16	TRBD2	TGCGCCAGCAGCTTGGGGTGGGGGGGGAGGAACGATGAGCAGTTCTTC	CASSLGWGGRNDEQFF
TRBV7-3	-	TRBJ2-7	15	TRBD2	TGTGCCAGCAGCTTATACACGGGAGGGCCCTACGAGCAGTACTTC	CASSLYTGGPYEQYF
TRBV7-6	-	TRBJ2-1	14	-	TGTGCCAGCAGCTGGGCCCTCGGGGACAATGAGCAGTTCTTC	CASSWALGDNEQFF
TRBV4-2	-	TRBJ2-7	13	-	TGTGCCAGCAGCCAAGGTTTCAGGGACGAGCAGTACTTC	CASSQGFRDEQYF
TRBV19	-	TRBJ2-7	14	-	TGTGCCAGTAGTATAGCTTCCATGGTCTACGAGCAGTACTTC	CASSIASMVYEQYF
TRBV7-2	-	TRBJ2-5	16	TRBD2	TGTGCCAGCAGCTTAATGCTAGCGGGGGGGCAAGAGACCCAGTACTTC	CASSLMLAGGQETQYF
TRBV13	-	TRBJ2-7	12	-	TGTGCCAGCAGCCCCAACTCCTACGAGCAGTACTTC	CASSPNSYEQYF
TRBV18	once	TRBJ1-6	15	-	TGTGCCAGCTCACCTCCGGGACAACTTAATTCACCCCTCCACTTT	CASSPPGQLNSPLHF
TRBV29-1	-	TRBJ2-7	12	-	TGCAGCGGGGGGGACAGATCCTACGAGCAGTACTTC	CSGGDRSYEQYF
TRBV5-5	-	TRBJ2-7	15	TRBD2	TGTGCCAGCAGCTCCGACCCTAGCGGGAACTACGAGCAGTACTTC	CASSSDPSGNYEQYF
TRBV6-1	once	TRBJ2-2	15	TRBD1	TGTGCCAGCAGTGGGGGGACAGGGGACACCGGGGAGCTGTTTTTT	CASSGGTGDTGELFF
TRBV5-4	-	TRBJ2-7	15	TRBD2	TGTGCCAGCAGCAAGGGACTAGCGGGAGTAGGCGAGCAGTACTTC	CASSKGLAGVGEQYF
TRBV19	-	TRBJ2-3	11	-	TGTGCCAGTAGCTACACAGATACGCAGTATTTT	CASSYTDTQYF
TRBV10-3	few	TRBJ1-2	16	-	TGTGCCATCCGTGCCCCAGAGGGAGCAGCTAACTATGGCTACACCTTC	CAIRAPEGAANYGYTF
TRBV19	-	TRBJ2-1	15	TRBD1	TGTGCCAGTACCTCAGACAGGGTTCGCTACAATGAGCAGTTCTTC	CASTSDRVRYNEQFF
TRBV4-3	-	TRBJ2-3	16	-	TGCGCCAGCAGCCAAGAGTCCGCGCTTAGCACAGATACGCAGTATTTT	CASSQESALSTDTQYF
TRBV4-1	-	TRBJ2-3	17	TRBD1	TGCGCCAGCAGCCAAACCATGGACAGGGGGAGCGCAGATACGCAGTATTTT	CASSQTMDRGSADTQYF
TRBV6-4	-	TRBJ2-3	15	TRBD1	TGTGCCAGCAGTGAGACAGGGGGGGTCGCAGATACGCAGTATTTT	CASSETGGVADTQYF
TRBV15	few	TRBJ1-6	15	TRBD1	TGTGCCACCAGCAGAGAACAGGGGGATAATTCACCCCTCCACTTT	CATSREQGDNSPLHF
TRBV27	-	TRBJ2-7	13	-	TGTGCCAGCAGTCTCTCCCCCGCCTACGAGCAGTACTTC	CASSLSPAYEQYF